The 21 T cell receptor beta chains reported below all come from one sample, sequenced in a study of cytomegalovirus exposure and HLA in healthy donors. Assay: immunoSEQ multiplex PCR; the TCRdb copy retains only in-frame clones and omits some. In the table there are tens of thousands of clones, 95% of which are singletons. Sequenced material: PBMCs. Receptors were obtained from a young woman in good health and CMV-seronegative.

CDR3: CASSVRLATDTQYF. The CDR3 coding sequence is TGTGCCAGCAGCGTAAGGCTAGCGACAGATACGCAGTATTTT. The chain is built from TRBV9 and TRBJ2-3; D perhaps matches TRBD2 (6 bases). CDR1 SGDLS and CDR2 YYNGEE come from the germline V gene. CDR3 length equals 14 residues. Deletions cut 1 base from V and 3 bases from J, with 9 bases between.

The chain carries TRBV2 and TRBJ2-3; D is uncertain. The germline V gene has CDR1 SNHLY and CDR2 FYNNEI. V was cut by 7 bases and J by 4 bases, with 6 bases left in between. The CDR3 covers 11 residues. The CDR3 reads CASNRADTQYF. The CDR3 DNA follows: TGTGCCAGCAATCGGGCAGATACGCAGTATTTT.

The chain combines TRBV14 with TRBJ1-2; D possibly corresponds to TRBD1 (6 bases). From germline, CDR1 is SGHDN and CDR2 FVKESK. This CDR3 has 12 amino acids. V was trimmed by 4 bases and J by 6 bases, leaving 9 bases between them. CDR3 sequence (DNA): TGTGCCAGCAGCCCGTACAGGGATGGCTACACCTTC. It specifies CASSPYRDGYTF.

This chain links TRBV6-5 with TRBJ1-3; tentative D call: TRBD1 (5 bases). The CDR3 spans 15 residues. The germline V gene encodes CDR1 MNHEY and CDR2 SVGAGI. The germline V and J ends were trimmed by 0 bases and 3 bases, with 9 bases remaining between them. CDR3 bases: TGTGCCAGCAGTTACTCCCCCAGGGTTGGAAACACCATATATTTT. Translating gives CASSYSPRVGNTIYF.

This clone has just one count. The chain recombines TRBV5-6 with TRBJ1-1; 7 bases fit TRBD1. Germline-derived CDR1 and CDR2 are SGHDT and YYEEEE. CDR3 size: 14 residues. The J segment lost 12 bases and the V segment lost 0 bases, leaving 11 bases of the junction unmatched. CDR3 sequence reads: CASSLEGTESRTFF. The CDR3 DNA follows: TGTGCCAGCAGCTTGGAGGGGACAGAGTCACGAACTTTCTTT.

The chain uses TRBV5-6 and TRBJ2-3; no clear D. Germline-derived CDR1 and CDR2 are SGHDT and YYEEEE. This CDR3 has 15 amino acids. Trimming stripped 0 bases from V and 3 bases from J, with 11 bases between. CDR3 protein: CASSLVPKTTDTQYF. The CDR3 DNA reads TGTGCCAGCAGCTTGGTGCCAAAAACAACAGATACGCAGTATTTT. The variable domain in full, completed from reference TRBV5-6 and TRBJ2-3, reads DAGVTQSPTHLIKTRGQQVTLRCSPKSGHDTVSWYQQALGQGPQFIFQYYEEEERQRGNFPDRFSGHQFPNYSSELNVNALLLGDSALYLCASSLVPKTTDTQYFGPGTRLTVL.

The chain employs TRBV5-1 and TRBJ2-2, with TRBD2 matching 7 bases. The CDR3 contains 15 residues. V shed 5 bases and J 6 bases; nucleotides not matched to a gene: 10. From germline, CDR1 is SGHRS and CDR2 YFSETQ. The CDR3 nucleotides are TGCGCCAGCAGGTTGAGGTCGCGGGAGTCCGGGGAGCTGTTTTTT. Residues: CASRLRSRESGELFF.

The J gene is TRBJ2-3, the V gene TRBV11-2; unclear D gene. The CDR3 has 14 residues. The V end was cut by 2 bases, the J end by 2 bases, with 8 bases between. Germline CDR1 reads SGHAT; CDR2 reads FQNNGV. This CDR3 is CASSLQVVTDTQYF. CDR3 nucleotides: TGTGCCAGCAGCTTACAGGTAGTCACAGATACGCAGTATTTT.

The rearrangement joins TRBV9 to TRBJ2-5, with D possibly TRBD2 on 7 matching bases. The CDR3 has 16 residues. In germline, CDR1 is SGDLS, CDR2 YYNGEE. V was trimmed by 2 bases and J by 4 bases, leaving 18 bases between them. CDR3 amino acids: CASSVGGGASSETQYF. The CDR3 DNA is TGTGCCAGCAGCGTCGGTGGGGGGGCCTCGTCAGAGACCCAGTACTTC. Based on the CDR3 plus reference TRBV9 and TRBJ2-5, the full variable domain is DSGVTQTPKHLITATGQRVTLRCSPRSGDLSVYWYQQSLDQGLQFLIQYYNGEERAKGNILERFSAQQFPDLHSELNLSSLELGDSALYFCASSVGGGASSETQYFGPGTRLLVL.

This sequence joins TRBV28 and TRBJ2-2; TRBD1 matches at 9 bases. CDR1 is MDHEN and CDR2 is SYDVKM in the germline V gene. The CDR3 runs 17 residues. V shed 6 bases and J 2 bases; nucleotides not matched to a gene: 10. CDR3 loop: CASRKTPGQGNTGELFF. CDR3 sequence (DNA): TGTGCCAGCAGAAAAACACCGGGACAGGGAAACACCGGGGAGCTGTTTTTT.

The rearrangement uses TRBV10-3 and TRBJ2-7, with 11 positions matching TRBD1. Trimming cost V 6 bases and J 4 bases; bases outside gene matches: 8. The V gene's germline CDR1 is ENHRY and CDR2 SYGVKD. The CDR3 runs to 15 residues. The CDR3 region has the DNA TGTGCCATCAGGAAAAACCGGGACAGGGGGTACGAGCAGTACTTC. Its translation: CAIRKNRDRGYEQYF.

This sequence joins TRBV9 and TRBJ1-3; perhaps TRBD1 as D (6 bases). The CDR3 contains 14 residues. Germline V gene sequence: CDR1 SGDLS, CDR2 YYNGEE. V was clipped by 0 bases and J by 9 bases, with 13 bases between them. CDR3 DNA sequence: TGTGCCAGCAGCGTAGGGCAGGGAGGGGGCACCATATATTTT. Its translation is CASSVGQGGGTIYF.

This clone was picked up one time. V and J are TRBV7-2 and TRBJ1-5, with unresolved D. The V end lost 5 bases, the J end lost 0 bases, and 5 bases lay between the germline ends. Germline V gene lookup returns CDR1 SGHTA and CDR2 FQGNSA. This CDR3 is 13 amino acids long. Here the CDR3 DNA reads TGTGCCAGCAGCCCTAATAGCAATCAGCCCCAGCATTTT. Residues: CASSPNSNQPQHF.

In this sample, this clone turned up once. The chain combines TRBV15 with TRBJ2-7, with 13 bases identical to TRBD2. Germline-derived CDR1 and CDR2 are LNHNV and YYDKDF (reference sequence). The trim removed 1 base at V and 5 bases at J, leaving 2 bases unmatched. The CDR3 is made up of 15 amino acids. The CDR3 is CATSRGTSGGNEQYF. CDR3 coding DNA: TGTGCCACCAGCAGAGGGACTAGCGGGGGCAACGAGCAGTACTTC.

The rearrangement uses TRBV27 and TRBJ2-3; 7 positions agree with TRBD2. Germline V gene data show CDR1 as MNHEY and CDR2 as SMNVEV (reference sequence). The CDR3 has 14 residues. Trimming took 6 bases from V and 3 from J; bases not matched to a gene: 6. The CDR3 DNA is TGTGCCAGCAGACCGGGACTATTAACAGATACGCAGTATTTT. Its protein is CASRPGLLTDTQYF.

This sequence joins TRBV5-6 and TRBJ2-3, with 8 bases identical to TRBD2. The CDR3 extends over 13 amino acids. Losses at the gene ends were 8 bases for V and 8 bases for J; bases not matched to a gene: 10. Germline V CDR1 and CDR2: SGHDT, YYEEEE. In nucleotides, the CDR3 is TGTGCCAGTACCGGGACTAGATCGGGTACGCAGTATTTT. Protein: CASTGTRSGTQYF.

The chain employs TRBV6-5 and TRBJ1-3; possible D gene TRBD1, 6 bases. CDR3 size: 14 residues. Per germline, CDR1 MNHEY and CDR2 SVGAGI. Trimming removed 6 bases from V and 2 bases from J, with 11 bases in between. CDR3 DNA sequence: TGTGCCAGCAGCAAACAGGGTACTGGAAACACCATATATTTT. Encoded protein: CASSKQGTGNTIYF.

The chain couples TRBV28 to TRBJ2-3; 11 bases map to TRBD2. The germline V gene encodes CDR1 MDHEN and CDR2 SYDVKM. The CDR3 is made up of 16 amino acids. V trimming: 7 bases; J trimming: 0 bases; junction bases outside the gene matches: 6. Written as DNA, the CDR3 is TGTGCCAGCATTGACAGGACTAGCGGGAGCACAGATACGCAGTATTTT. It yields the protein CASIDRTSGSTDTQYF.

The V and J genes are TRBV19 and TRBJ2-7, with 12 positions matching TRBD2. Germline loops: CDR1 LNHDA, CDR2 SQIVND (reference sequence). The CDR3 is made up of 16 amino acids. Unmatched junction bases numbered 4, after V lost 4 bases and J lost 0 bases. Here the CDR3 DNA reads TGTGCCAGTAGTAGACTAGCGGGGGCGAGCTCCTACGAGCAGTACTTC. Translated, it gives CASSRLAGASSYEQYF.

The CDR3 is CASSVREGADTEAFF. For the CDR3, the DNA is TGTGCCAGCAGTGTCCGAGAGGGGGCAGACACTGAAGCTTTCTTT. V is TRBV2 and J is TRBJ1-1; TRBD1 matches 7 bases. J lost 3 bases, V lost 4 bases, and 8 bases had no gene match. The CDR3 contains 15 residues. Germline values: CDR1 SNHLY, CDR2 FYNNEI.

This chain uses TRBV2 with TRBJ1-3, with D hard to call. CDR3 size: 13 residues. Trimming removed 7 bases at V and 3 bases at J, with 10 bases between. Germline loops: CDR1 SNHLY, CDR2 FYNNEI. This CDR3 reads CASMRAVGNTIYF. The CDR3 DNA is TGTGCCAGCATGAGGGCGGTTGGAAACACCATATATTTT.